Described below is a single T cell receptor (beta chain) sequence and its context. The data derive from a study of OX40 agonist ivuxolimab in advanced cancers. Here immunoSEQ multiplex PCR was the method, and the copy in TCRdb shows in-frame clones only, minus some. Among about 50,000 clones, approximately 91% were seen once, and the ten largest hold about 0.64%. The sample in question was CD4+ or CD8+ T cells sorted from blood, obtained in a trial of the OX40 agonist ivuxolimab. The clonotype was recovered from an adult with an advanced solid tumor such as melanoma, head and neck, liver or kidney cancer.

CDR3 amino acids: CASSWGTGDNQPQHF. The CDR3, as DNA: TGTGCCAGCAGTTGGGGGACAGGGGACAATCAGCCCCAGCATTTT. The V call is TRBV6-6, the J call TRBJ1-5; 10 bases map to TRBD1. The junction had 3 bases not matched to a gene; V was cut back by 4 bases and J by 3 bases. This CDR3 comprises 15 residues. CDR1 is MNHNY, CDR2 SVGAGI, per germline (reference sequence).